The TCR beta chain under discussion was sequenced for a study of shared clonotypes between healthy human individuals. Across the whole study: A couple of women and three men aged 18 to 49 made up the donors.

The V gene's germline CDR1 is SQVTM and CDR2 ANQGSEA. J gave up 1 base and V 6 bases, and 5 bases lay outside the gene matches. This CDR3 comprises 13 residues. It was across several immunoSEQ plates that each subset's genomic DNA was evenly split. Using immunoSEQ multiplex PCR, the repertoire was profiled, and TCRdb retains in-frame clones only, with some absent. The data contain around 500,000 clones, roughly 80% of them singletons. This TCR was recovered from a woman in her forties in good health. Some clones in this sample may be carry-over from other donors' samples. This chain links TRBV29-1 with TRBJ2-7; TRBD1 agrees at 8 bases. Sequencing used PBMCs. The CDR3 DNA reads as TGCAGCGTGACAGGACAGGGATCCTACGAGCAGTACTTC. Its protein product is CSVTGQGSYEQYF.